Given below is one T cell receptor beta chain in context. The sample contains more than one DNA sequence encoding this CDR3. In the authors' workflow: Reference gene primer amplification gave estimated nucleated cell counts. Method: immunoSEQ multiplex PCR; TCRdb's copy keeps in-frame clones and lacks some. V and J calls plus clone size are reproduced from that table; the DNA served to infer D and trimming. The sample has some 230,000 clones, roughly 85% seen once. This specimen comes from a study of blood T cell repertoires in COVID-19. The CDR3 contains 14 residues. The ends were cut back, 3 bases at V and 4 bases at J, with 10 bases in the middle. Germline CDR1 MDHEN, CDR2 SYDVKM.

Sample: peripheral blood. The receptor was derived from a man aged 50 to 59 who had recovered from COVID-19. The chain links TRBV28 to TRBJ1-5; TRBD1 might be the D (5 bases). CDR3 DNA sequence: TGTGCCAGCAGTTTGACCGGGGGGAATCAGCCCCAGCATTTT. This sequence encodes CASSLTGGNQPQHF.